These T cell receptor beta chains were read from a single sample in a study of Ad26.COV2.S vaccination and SARS-CoV-2 variants. Sequencing used immunoSEQ multiplex PCR; TCRdb keeps in-frame clones, though not all of them. The sample has 430,000 or so clones; 75% to 95% are singletons. Sequenced here: peripheral blood, sampled in a trial of Ad26.COV2.S vaccine versus placebo. All receptors derive from a person between 18 and 60 years old who received the Ad26.COV2.S COVID-19 vaccine or a placebo. Both conserved end residues are part of each CDR3. A D gene is named only where the DNA matches it firmly. A row's size may be missing; if present it is once, few, many or a size class.

CASRGTSYEQYF,TGTGCCAGCAGAGGGACCTCCTACGAGCAGTACTTC,TRBJ2-7,-,-,TRBV27
CASSPDGPGYEQYF,TGTGCCAGCAGCCCCGACGGGCCAGGATACGAGCAGTACTTC,TRBJ2-7,-,-,TRBV9
CASSSAGGAGYEQYF,TGTGCCAGCAGTTCTGCCGGGGGGGCTGGTTACGAGCAGTACTTC,TRBJ2-7,-,TRBD2,TRBV6-2/TRBV6-3
CASSSIGLAGGTDTQYF,TGTGCCAGCAGTTCAATCGGACTAGCGGGAGGTACAGATACGCAGTATTTT,TRBJ2-3,-,TRBD2,TRBV27
CASSLGDRDTGELFF,TGCGCCAGCAGCTTGGGGGACAGGGACACCGGGGAGCTGTTTTTT,TRBJ2-2,-,TRBD1,TRBV5-1
CASSLYRGDEQFF,TGTGCCAGCAGTTTATACCGGGGCGATGAGCAGTTCTTC,TRBJ2-1,-,-,TRBV28
CASSSGTGVSYEQYF,TGCGCCAGCAGCTCCGGGACAGGGGTCTCCTACGAGCAGTACTTC,TRBJ2-7,-,TRBD1,TRBV4-3
CASSLGPTYEQYF,TGCGCCAGCAGCCTGGGACCGACCTACGAGCAGTACTTC,TRBJ2-7,once,-,TRBV5-1
CASSPDGGNTEAFF,TGTGCCAGCTCTCCGGACGGGGGGAACACTGAAGCTTTCTTT,TRBJ1-1,-,-,TRBV18
CASSRQGNTGELFF,TGTGCCAGCAGCCGACAGGGGAACACCGGGGAGCTGTTTTTT,TRBJ2-2,-,TRBD1,TRBV27
CAWRSKGEGYNEQFF,TGTGCCTGGAGGAGTAAGGGGGAAGGCTACAATGAGCAGTTCTTC,TRBJ2-1,-,-,TRBV30
CASRLDGETQYF,TGTGCCAGCAGATTGGACGGAGAGACCCAGTACTTC,TRBJ2-5,-,-,TRBV7-2
CASSRSSGSNFQYF,TGTGCCAGCAGTAGATCTAGCGGGAGTAACTTCCAGTACTTC,TRBJ2-5,-,TRBD2,TRBV6-5
CASSSERSPEYEQYF,TGTGCCAGCAGCTCAGAGCGGAGCCCAGAGTACGAGCAGTACTTC,TRBJ2-7,-,-,TRBV7-6
CASSQEGAAGRSGYTF,TGTGCCAGCAGCCAAGAAGGGGCGGCAGGGAGAAGTGGCTACACCTTC,TRBJ1-2,-,-,TRBV4-2
CASSPQGGVNTEAFF,TGTGCCAGCAGCCCGCAGGGGGGGGTGAACACTGAAGCTTTCTTT,TRBJ1-1,-,TRBD1,TRBV14
CATSRLAGSSGANVLTF,TGTGCCACCAGCAGGCTAGCGGGAAGCTCTGGGGCCAACGTCCTGACTTTC,TRBJ2-6,-,TRBD2,TRBV15
CASSPPGTSGFEQYF,TGTGCCAGCTCACCACCCGGGACTAGCGGGTTCGAGCAGTACTTC,TRBJ2-7,-,TRBD2,TRBV18
CASSVGGAPAWEQYF,TGTGCCAGCAGCGTAGGAGGGGCGCCTGCTTGGGAGCAGTACTTC,TRBJ2-7,-,-,TRBV9
CASSPTPGETQYF,TGTGCCAGCTCACCGACTCCAGGAGAGACCCAGTACTTC,TRBJ2-5,-,-,TRBV18
CASSHTGQGDTQYF,TGTGCCAGCAGCCATACGGGACAAGGAGATACGCAGTATTTT,TRBJ2-3,-,-,TRBV3-1/TRBV3-2
CASRKREGADTQYF,TGTGCCAGTAGAAAGCGGGAGGGGGCAGATACGCAGTATTTT,TRBJ2-3,-,TRBD2,TRBV19
CAINPSGSYEQYF,TGTGCCATCAACCCCTCGGGCTCCTACGAGCAGTACTTC,TRBJ2-7,-,-,TRBV10-3
CASSQTSGRAWEQFF,TGTGCCAGCAGTCAAACTAGCGGGAGGGCCTGGGAGCAGTTCTTC,TRBJ2-1,-,TRBD2,TRBV6-5
CASSLSGISGNTIYF,TGTGCCAGCAGTTTATCGGGGATCTCTGGAAACACCATATATTTT,TRBJ1-3,-,-,TRBV28
CASSLVGVRTGELFF,TGTGCCAGCAGCTTGGTCGGCGTCCGAACCGGGGAGCTGTTTTTT,TRBJ2-2,-,-,TRBV5-6
CAISESRQGKNQPQHF,TGTGCCATCAGTGAGTCTAGGCAGGGGAAAAATCAGCCCCAGCATTTT,TRBJ1-5,-,-,TRBV10-3
CASSSYRYEQYF,TGTGCCAGCAGTTCATACAGGTACGAGCAGTACTTC,TRBJ2-7,-,-,TRBV28
CASTKGGTGVAYEQYF,TGTGCCAGCACCAAGGGCGGGACAGGGGTCGCCTACGAGCAGTACTTC,TRBJ2-7,-,TRBD1,TRBV25-1
CASSIAGQPQHF,TGTGCCAGTAGTATCGCAGGTCAGCCCCAGCATTTT,TRBJ1-5,-,-,TRBV19
CASRGAGTGAYNEQFF,TGTGCCAGCAGGGGTGCCGGGACAGGGGCTTACAATGAGCAGTTCTTC,TRBJ2-1,-,TRBD1,TRBV2
CASRMGVTSQPQHF,TGTGCCAGTAGGATGGGGGTGACGAGCCAGCCCCAGCATTTT,TRBJ1-5,-,-,TRBV19
CASSQASGSYNEQFF,TGTGCCAGCAGCCAAGCTAGCGGGAGTTACAATGAGCAGTTCTTC,TRBJ2-1,-,TRBD2,TRBV7-9
CASSIVGGATEAFF,TGTGCCAGTAGTATAGTTGGAGGGGCCACTGAAGCTTTCTTT,TRBJ1-1,-,-,TRBV19
CASSIRTEYQETQYF,TGTGCCAGCAGCATACGGACTGAATACCAAGAGACCCAGTACTTC,TRBJ2-5,-,-,TRBV7-6
CASSVEGQGDSPLHF,TGTGCCAGCAGCGTAGAGGGACAGGGGGACTCACCCCTCCACTTT,TRBJ1-6,-,TRBD1,TRBV9
CASRDYGSNTEAFF,TGTGCCAGCAGGGACTATGGATCTAACACTGAAGCTTTCTTT,TRBJ1-1,-,-,TRBV3-1/TRBV3-2
CAWSLQTGPHTF,TGTGCCTGGAGCCTACAGACAGGGCCTCACACCTTC,TRBJ1-2,-,TRBD1,TRBV30
CASSEAQGTEAFF,TGCGCCAGCAGTGAGGCGCAGGGGACAGAAGCTTTCTTT,TRBJ1-1,-,-,TRBV10-2
CASSPGRVNEKLFF,TGTGCCAGCAGCCCGGGACGGGTAAATGAAAAACTGTTTTTT,TRBJ1-4,-,-,TRBV7-9
CASSFGTGLLGYF,TGTGCCAGCAGTTTCGGGACAGGGCTCCTCGGGTACTTC,TRBJ1-2,-,TRBD1,TRBV28
CASSSPGHPFSGNTIYF,TGTGCCAGCAGTTCGCCGGGACACCCTTTCTCTGGAAACACCATATATTTT,TRBJ1-3,-,-,TRBV28
CASSVYQGVPTIYF,TGTGCCAGCAGCGTATACCAGGGGGTACCCACCATATATTTT,TRBJ1-3,-,TRBD1,TRBV7-8
CASSLGYAGELFF,TGTGCCAGCAGCTTAGGTTATGCCGGGGAGCTGTTTTTT,TRBJ2-2,-,-,TRBV13
CASSLTSGVNQPQHF,TGTGCCAGCAGCTTAACATCAGGGGTCAATCAGCCCCAGCATTTT,TRBJ1-5,-,-,TRBV7-2
CASSPASRDKLFF,TGTGCCAGCAGTCCCGCTTCCCGAGACAAACTGTTTTTT,TRBJ1-4,-,-,TRBV12-3/TRBV12-4
CASSQGLGLAGGYF,TGTGCCAGCAGCCAAGGCCTGGGACTAGCGGGAGGGTACTTC,TRBJ2-7,-,TRBD2,TRBV14
CASSGGRDRGEDFGYTF,TGTGCCAGCAGCGGAGGCCGGGACAGGGGGGAAGACTTTGGCTACACCTTC,TRBJ1-2,once,TRBD1,TRBV7-9
CASSYWENTEAFF,TGTGCCAGCAGTTACTGGGAGAACACTGAAGCTTTCTTT,TRBJ1-1,-,-,TRBV6-5
CSASQGEQPQHF,TGCAGTGCTAGTCAGGGGGAACAGCCCCAGCATTTT,TRBJ1-5,-,TRBD1,TRBV20-1
CASSLEYGYTF,TGTGCCAGCAGCTTAGAATATGGCTACACCTTC,TRBJ1-2,-,-,TRBV7-9
CAWTPSSSGNTIYF,TGTGCCTGGACTCCCAGCAGCTCTGGAAACACCATATATTTT,TRBJ1-3,-,-,TRBV30
CASSYDRNLDTQYF,TGTGCCAGCAGTTATGACAGGAACTTAGATACGCAGTATTTT,TRBJ2-3,-,-,TRBV6-5
CASSPISRSSYEQYF,TGTGCCAGCAGTCCAATTAGCCGCAGCTCCTACGAGCAGTACTTC,TRBJ2-7,-,-,TRBV28
CASSLNGGDRNQPQHF,TGTGCCAGCAGCCTAAACGGGGGGGATCGCAATCAGCCCCAGCATTTT,TRBJ1-5,-,-,TRBV5-4